This TCR beta chain was observed in a study of cytomegalovirus exposure and HLA in healthy donors. Use of 60 Vbeta and 13 Jbeta primers characterized the PCR. Measured with immunoSEQ multiplex PCR; TCRdb has only the in-frame clones, and not every one. This sample has roughly 100,000 clones, with 83% found just once. The CDR3 is 14 residues long. The ends were cut back, 5 bases at V and 4 bases at J, with 12 bases in the middle. Germline loops: CDR1 ENHRY, CDR2 SYGVKD. This clone was detected once. V usage is TRBV10-3 and J usage is TRBJ2-1, with D possibly being TRBD2 (6 bases). The sample consisted of PBMCs. This sequence was found in a man aged 35-49 years in good health and CMV-seronegative. CDR3 in amino acids: CAISPGTEYNEQFF. CDR3 nucleotides: TGTGCCATCAGTCCCGGGACTGAGTACAATGAGCAGTTCTTC.